Given below is one T cell receptor beta chain in context. There are 14 residues in the CDR3. Germline V gives CDR1 MNHEY, CDR2 SVGAGI. With 8 bases clipped from V and 5 bases from J, the junction kept 9 bases outside the gene matches. This sample was taken from a study of blood T cell repertoires in COVID-19. Whole-study context: COVID-19 samples, acute and convalescent, were from the United States, Italy and Spain.

The table came from immunoSEQ multiplex PCR; TCRdb's copy has only in-frame clones and leaves some out. Of 150,000 or so clones listed, around four fifths were seen once; the top ten hold 5.5% to 7%. Participants had their cohort set by participant-reported clinical history. Recovery meant two consecutive negative NP/OP PCR tests, professional clearance, or resolved symptoms. Source material: PBMCs or T cells enriched from blood (not recorded which). The V gene is TRBV6-5, the J gene TRBJ2-5; 9 bases agree with TRBD2. This sequence originates from a woman in her forties or fifties who had recovered from COVID-19. The CDR3 protein is CASLSGGMGETQYF. The CDR3 DNA sequence: TGTGCCAGCCTTAGCGGGGGAATGGGGGAGACCCAGTACTTC.